These T cell receptor beta chains were read from a single sample in a study of OX40 agonist ivuxolimab in advanced cancers. Only in-frame clones appear in the TCRdb table, and some are missing; sequencing was by immunoSEQ multiplex PCR. The data show about 13,000 clones, around 83% seen once. Source: CD4+ or CD8+ T cells sorted from blood, taken in a trial of the OX40 agonist ivuxolimab. The receptors were sampled from an adult with an advanced solid tumor such as melanoma, head and neck, liver or kidney cancer. Each CDR3 is given with its conserved first and last residue. D genes are given only for firm matches. Some rows have no size entry. The others give once, few or many, or a class for an expanded clone.

V gene: TRBV5-6; J gene: TRBJ2-7; D gene: .; clone size: .; CDR3 DNA: TGTGCCAGCAGCTTGCATCGGGTTCAGCGGAACTTCTACGAGCAGTACTTC; CDR3 protein: CASSLHRVQRNFYEQYF
V gene: TRBV27; J gene: TRBJ2-2; D gene: .; clone size: .; CDR3 DNA: TGTGCCAGCAGTTCTTACTCCGTGGGTTCCGGGGAGCTGTTTTTT; CDR3 protein: CASSSYSVGSGELFF
V gene: TRBV27; J gene: TRBJ1-4; D gene: .; clone size: .; CDR3 DNA: TGTGCCAGCAGTGACAGATTCAAAACTGTTTTT; CDR3 protein: CASSDRFKTVF
V gene: TRBV6-1; J gene: TRBJ1-5; D gene: .; clone size: .; CDR3 DNA: TGTGCCAGCAAGGCCGGGCAGGGCCTAAATCAGCCCCAGCATTTT; CDR3 protein: CASKAGQGLNQPQHF
V gene: TRBV5-5; J gene: TRBJ2-7; D gene: .; clone size: .; CDR3 DNA: TGTGCCAGCAGCTTGTCCGGGGGTAGCTCCTACGAGCAGTACTTC; CDR3 protein: CASSLSGGSSYEQYF
V gene: TRBV2; J gene: TRBJ2-1; D gene: .; clone size: .; CDR3 DNA: TGTGCCAGCAGTCCCCCAAGGTCAGGGCATGAGCAGTTCTTC; CDR3 protein: CASSPPRSGHEQFF
V gene: TRBV29-1; J gene: TRBJ2-7; D gene: .; clone size: .; CDR3 DNA: TGCAGCGTTGAAGAGGGGGGGGCCGGTGCGTCCTACGAGCAGTACTTC; CDR3 protein: CSVEEGGAGASYEQYF
V gene: TRBV28; J gene: TRBJ1-6; D gene: TRBD1; clone size: .; CDR3 DNA: TGTGCCAGCAGTTCCCTCCCGGGACAGGGCGGCTCCTATAATTCACCCCTCCACTTT; CDR3 protein: CASSSLPGQGGSYNSPLHF
V gene: TRBV27; J gene: TRBJ1-1; D gene: .; clone size: .; CDR3 DNA: TGTGCCAGCAGTTTGGGGAACACTGAAGCTTTCTTT; CDR3 protein: CASSLGNTEAFF
V gene: TRBV13; J gene: TRBJ2-1; D gene: TRBD2; clone size: .; CDR3 DNA: TGTGCCAGCAGCTCGAGAGCGGGGGACTCCTACAATGAGCAGTTCTTC; CDR3 protein: CASSSRAGDSYNEQFF
V gene: TRBV19; J gene: TRBJ1-5; D gene: .; clone size: few; CDR3 DNA: TGTGCCAGTAGCCTAAGGGAGGCTAGCAATCAGCCCCAGCATTTT; CDR3 protein: CASSLREASNQPQHF
V gene: TRBV4-2; J gene: TRBJ2-7; D gene: .; clone size: .; CDR3 DNA: TGTGCCAGCAGCCAAGAGGTGGGCAGGAGCTCCTACGAGCAGTACTTC; CDR3 protein: CASSQEVGRSSYEQYF
V gene: TRBV4-3; J gene: TRBJ2-7; D gene: .; clone size: .; CDR3 DNA: TGCGCCAGCAGCCCGAGTCAGGGAAACGATTACGAGCAGTACTTC; CDR3 protein: CASSPSQGNDYEQYF
V gene: TRBV25-1; J gene: TRBJ2-7; D gene: .; clone size: .; CDR3 DNA: TGTGCCAGCAGTGAATATGGGGGGGCCCTTGCGCAGTACTTC; CDR3 protein: CASSEYGGALAQYF
V gene: TRBV7-6; J gene: TRBJ1-1; D gene: TRBD1; clone size: .; CDR3 DNA: TGTGCCAGCAGCCCTAGAGGGGGCGGCACTGAAGCTTTCTTT; CDR3 protein: CASSPRGGGTEAFF
V gene: TRBV6-4; J gene: TRBJ2-3; D gene: TRBD1; clone size: .; CDR3 DNA: TGTGCCAGCAGTGACGAGACAGGGTCAGATACGCAGTATTTT; CDR3 protein: CASSDETGSDTQYF
V gene: TRBV6-5; J gene: TRBJ2-3; D gene: TRBD1; clone size: once; CDR3 DNA: TGTGCCAGCAGTTACTCGACAGGGAATGCAGATACGCAGTATTTT; CDR3 protein: CASSYSTGNADTQYF
V gene: TRBV30; J gene: TRBJ1-1; D gene: TRBD1; clone size: .; CDR3 DNA: TGTGCCAACGCAGGGACAGGGGGCTTCACTGAAGCTTTCTTT; CDR3 protein: CANAGTGGFTEAFF
V gene: TRBV5-1; J gene: TRBJ1-5; D gene: .; clone size: .; CDR3 DNA: TGCGCCAGCAGCTTGGGACAGAATCAGCCCCAGCATTTT; CDR3 protein: CASSLGQNQPQHF
V gene: TRBV2; J gene: TRBJ2-4; D gene: TRBD2; clone size: .; CDR3 DNA: TGTGCCAGCAGTGAAGTGGCGGGGGGAGTAAACATTCAGTACTTC; CDR3 protein: CASSEVAGGVNIQYF
V gene: TRBV6-1; J gene: TRBJ2-7; D gene: TRBD2; clone size: .; CDR3 DNA: TGTGCCAGCAGCTGGGTAGCGGGAGCCTACGAGCAGTACTTC; CDR3 protein: CASSWVAGAYEQYF
V gene: TRBV5-1; J gene: TRBJ2-7; D gene: TRBD1; clone size: .; CDR3 DNA: TGCGCCAGCAGCTTGGAGACAGGGGGCCTCTACGAGCAGTACTTC; CDR3 protein: CASSLETGGLYEQYF
V gene: TRBV10-3; J gene: TRBJ2-7; D gene: .; clone size: .; CDR3 DNA: TGTGCCAGCAGTTACGGATCCTACGAGCAGTACTTC; CDR3 protein: CASSYGSYEQYF
V gene: TRBV12-5; J gene: TRBJ1-2; D gene: .; clone size: .; CDR3 DNA: TGTGCTAGTGGTTTCACAGGGATAGGAGGCTACACCTTC; CDR3 protein: CASGFTGIGGYTF
V gene: TRBV9; J gene: TRBJ1-4; D gene: .; clone size: medium-sized; CDR3 DNA: TGTGCCAGCAGCGGGGGGACGGATGAAAAACTGTTTTTT; CDR3 protein: CASSGGTDEKLFF
V gene: TRBV15; J gene: TRBJ2-5; D gene: .; clone size: .; CDR3 DNA: TGTGCCACCGGTCGGGAGACCCAGTACTTC; CDR3 protein: CATGRETQYF
V gene: TRBV12-5; J gene: TRBJ2-1; D gene: .; clone size: once; CDR3 DNA: TGTGCTAGTGGTTTGGCCGGGAATGAGCAGTTCTTC; CDR3 protein: CASGLAGNEQFF
V gene: TRBV6-5; J gene: TRBJ2-7; D gene: .; clone size: .; CDR3 DNA: TGTGCCAGCAGTTCCACATCTCTTCTGGTGGGGCAGTACTTC; CDR3 protein: CASSSTSLLVGQYF
V gene: TRBV2; J gene: TRBJ2-7; D gene: TRBD1; clone size: .; CDR3 DNA: TGTGCCAGCGTCGCCCGTGGACAGGGAATGCGCGAGCAGTACTTC; CDR3 protein: CASVARGQGMREQYF
V gene: TRBV13; J gene: TRBJ1-1; D gene: TRBD1; clone size: .; CDR3 DNA: TGTGCCAGCAGCTTAGTCACCCCAGGGGGTGAAGCTTTCTTT; CDR3 protein: CASSLVTPGGEAFF
V gene: TRBV7-2; J gene: TRBJ1-5; D gene: TRBD1; clone size: .; CDR3 DNA: TGTGCCAGCAGCTTAGATACAGGGGGCAATCAGCCCCAGCATTTT; CDR3 protein: CASSLDTGGNQPQHF
V gene: TRBV27; J gene: TRBJ2-1; D gene: TRBD2; clone size: .; CDR3 DNA: TGTGCCAGCAGTTTCAGCGGTCGACTAGCGGGCAACAATGAGCAGTTCTTC; CDR3 protein: CASSFSGRLAGNNEQFF
V gene: TRBV7-3; J gene: TRBJ2-3; D gene: .; clone size: .; CDR3 DNA: TGTGCCAGCAGCGACAACCAAGATACGCAGTATTTT; CDR3 protein: CASSDNQDTQYF
V gene: TRBV11-2; J gene: TRBJ2-5; D gene: TRBD2; clone size: .; CDR3 DNA: TGTGCCAGCAGCCACACTAGCGGGAGTGGGGAGACCCAGTACTTC; CDR3 protein: CASSHTSGSGETQYF
V gene: TRBV11-2; J gene: TRBJ1-1; D gene: TRBD1; clone size: .; CDR3 DNA: TGTGCCAGCAGCTTACCGGGACAGGAGTACACTGAAGCTTTCTTT; CDR3 protein: CASSLPGQEYTEAFF
V gene: TRBV25-1; J gene: TRBJ2-5; D gene: .; clone size: few; CDR3 DNA: TGTGCCAGCAGTGAACTGGGCTGGGGGCGGGGAGAGACCCAGTACTTC; CDR3 protein: CASSELGWGRGETQYF
V gene: TRBV7-3; J gene: TRBJ2-1; D gene: .; clone size: .; CDR3 DNA: TGTGCCAGCAGCTTAATAGACGAAAATGAGCAGTTCTTC; CDR3 protein: CASSLIDENEQFF
V gene: TRBV2; J gene: TRBJ1-1; D gene: .; clone size: few; CDR3 DNA: TGTGCCAGCAGCTTATACTTAACTGAAGCTTTCTTT; CDR3 protein: CASSLYLTEAFF
V gene: TRBV30; J gene: TRBJ1-5; D gene: TRBD1; clone size: .; CDR3 DNA: TGTGCCTGGTCCGCGGGGGACAGGGAGCTTCAGCCCCAGCATTTT; CDR3 protein: CAWSAGDRELQPQHF
V gene: TRBV7-2; J gene: TRBJ2-5; D gene: .; clone size: .; CDR3 DNA: TGTGCCAGCAGCCTTACATGGGAGACCCAGTACTTC; CDR3 protein: CASSLTWETQYF
V gene: TRBV2; J gene: TRBJ2-7; D gene: .; clone size: .; CDR3 DNA: TGTGCCAGCAGTGAACGAGGGTACGAGCAGTACTTC; CDR3 protein: CASSERGYEQYF
V gene: TRBV28; J gene: TRBJ1-1; D gene: .; clone size: .; CDR3 DNA: TGTGCCAGCAGTTTGGGGGGATGGGACACTGAAGCTTTCTTT; CDR3 protein: CASSLGGWDTEAFF
V gene: TRBV27; J gene: TRBJ1-1; D gene: .; clone size: .; CDR3 DNA: TGTGCCAGCAGTTTTGACCCGAACACTGAAGCTTTCTTT; CDR3 protein: CASSFDPNTEAFF
V gene: TRBV9; J gene: TRBJ1-1; D gene: .; clone size: .; CDR3 DNA: TGTGCCAGCAGCGGTCGACACGGGAACACTGAAGCTTTCTTT; CDR3 protein: CASSGRHGNTEAFF
V gene: TRBV27; J gene: TRBJ1-2; D gene: TRBD1; clone size: .; CDR3 DNA: TGTGCCAGCAGCCCTGTAACTGGGACAGGGAACTATGGCTACACCTTC; CDR3 protein: CASSPVTGTGNYGYTF
V gene: TRBV7-2; J gene: TRBJ2-3; D gene: TRBD1; clone size: .; CDR3 DNA: TGTGCCAGCAGCTTACCAGGGGGCCCCACAGATACGCAGTATTTT; CDR3 protein: CASSLPGGPTDTQYF